The sequence of this T cell receptor beta chain was determined in a study of OX40 agonist ivuxolimab in advanced cancers. This clone came up a few times. Some clones are missing from TCRdb's copy, which holds only in-frame ones; the method was immunoSEQ multiplex PCR. The table includes tens of thousands of clones, 80% to 90% detected once. The source of this sequence is an adult with an advanced solid tumor such as melanoma, head and neck, liver or kidney cancer. Sequencing used CD4+ or CD8+ T cells sorted from blood, obtained in a trial of the OX40 agonist ivuxolimab.

The DNA of the CDR3 is TGTGCCAGCACCCAAACCCCCACACAGGGACGGAACTATGGCTACACCTTC. As protein: CASTQTPTQGRNYGYTF. V usage is TRBV5-4 and J usage is TRBJ1-2; D perhaps matches TRBD1 (6 bases). The CDR3 contains 17 residues. The germline V and J ends were trimmed by 6 bases and 2 bases, with 23 bases remaining between them. Germline lookup yields CDR1 SGHNT and CDR2 YYREEE (reference sequence). Based on the CDR3 plus reference TRBV5-4 and TRBJ1-2, the full variable domain is ETGVTQSPTHLIKTRGQQVTLRCSSQSGHNTVSWYQQALGQGPQFIFQYYREEENGRGNFPPRFSGLQFPNYSSELNVNALELDDSALYLCASTQTPTQGRNYGYTFGSGTRLTVV.